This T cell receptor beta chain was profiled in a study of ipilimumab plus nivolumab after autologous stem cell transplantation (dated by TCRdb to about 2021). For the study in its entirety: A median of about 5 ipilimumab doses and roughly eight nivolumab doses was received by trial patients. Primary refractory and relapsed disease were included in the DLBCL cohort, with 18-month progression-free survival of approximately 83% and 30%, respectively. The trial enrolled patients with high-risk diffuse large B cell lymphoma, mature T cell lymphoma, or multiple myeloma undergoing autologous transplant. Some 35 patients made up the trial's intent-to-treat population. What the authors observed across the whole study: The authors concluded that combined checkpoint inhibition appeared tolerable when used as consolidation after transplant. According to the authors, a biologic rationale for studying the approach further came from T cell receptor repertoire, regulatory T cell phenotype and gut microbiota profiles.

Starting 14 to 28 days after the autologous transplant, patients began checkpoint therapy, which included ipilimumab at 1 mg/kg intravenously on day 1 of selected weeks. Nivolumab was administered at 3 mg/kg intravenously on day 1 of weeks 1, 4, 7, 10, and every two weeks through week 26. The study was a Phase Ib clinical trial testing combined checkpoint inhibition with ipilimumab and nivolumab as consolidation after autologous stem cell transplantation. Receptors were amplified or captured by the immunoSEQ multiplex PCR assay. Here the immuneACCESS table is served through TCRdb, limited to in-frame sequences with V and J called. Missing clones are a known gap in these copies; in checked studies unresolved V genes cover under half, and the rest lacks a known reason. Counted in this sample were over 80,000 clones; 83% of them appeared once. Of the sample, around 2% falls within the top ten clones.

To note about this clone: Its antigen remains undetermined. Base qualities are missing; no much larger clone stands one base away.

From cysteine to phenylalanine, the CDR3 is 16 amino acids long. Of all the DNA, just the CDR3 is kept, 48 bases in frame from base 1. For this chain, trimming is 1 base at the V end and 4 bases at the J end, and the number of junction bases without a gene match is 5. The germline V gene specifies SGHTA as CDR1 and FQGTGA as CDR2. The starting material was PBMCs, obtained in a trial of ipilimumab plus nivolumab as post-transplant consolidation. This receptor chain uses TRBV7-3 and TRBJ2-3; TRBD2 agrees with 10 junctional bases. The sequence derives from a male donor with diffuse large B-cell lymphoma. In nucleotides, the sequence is TGTGCCAGCAGCTTAATGCCAGCGGGGGGGCCAGATACGCAGTATTTT. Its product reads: CASSLMPAGGPDTQYF.